Shown below are 25 T cell receptor beta chains from a single sample sequenced in a study of cytomegalovirus exposure and HLA in healthy donors. Generated by immunoSEQ multiplex PCR, the TCRdb table keeps only in-frame clones and is missing some. The sample carries 150,000 to 200,000 clones, approximately 84% recorded once. Specimen: PBMCs. Source of these receptors: a woman younger than 35 in good health and CMV-seropositive.

This clone occurred a few times. CDR3 protein: CASSVRSTGELFF. The CDR3 bases are TGTGCCAGCAGTGTCCGTAGCACCGGGGAGCTGTTTTTT. The rearrangement uses TRBV2 and TRBJ2-2; no clear D gene. Trimming shortened V by 4 bases and J by 4 bases, and 7 bases separated the two germline ends. Germline loops: CDR1 SNHLY, CDR2 FYNNEI. CDR3 size: 13 residues.

The chain couples TRBV29-1 to TRBJ1-2; TRBD1 aligns across 8 bases. Germline V lookup: CDR1 SQVTM, CDR2 ANQGSEA. The ends lost 0 bases at V and 2 bases at J; junction bases unmatched: 8. This CDR3 comprises 16 residues. The CDR3 region has the DNA TGCAGCGTTGAAGATCGGACAGGGCAACGAAACTATGGCTACACCTTC. Its translation: CSVEDRTGQRNYGYTF.

In DNA form, the CDR3 reads TGTGCCAGCAGCTTCGGACAGGGGGCCGCCTATGGCTACACCTTC. It is translated as CASSFGQGAAYGYTF. The genes are TRBV5-6 and TRBJ1-2, with 11 bases identical to TRBD1. The germline V gene encodes CDR1 SGHDT and CDR2 YYEEEE. There are 15 residues in the CDR3. With V trimmed by 2 bases and J by 4 bases, 4 bases remained unmatched. The full variable domain, with the rest looked up from reference TRBV5-6 and TRBJ1-2, is DAGVTQSPTHLIKTRGQQVTLRCSPKSGHDTVSWYQQALGQGPQFIFQYYEEEERQRGNFPDRFSGHQFPNYSSELNVNALLLGDSALYLCASSFGQGAAYGYTFGSGTRLTVV.

This chain links TRBV4-1 with TRBJ1-1, with 8 bases identical to TRBD1. V shed 3 bases and J 0 bases; nucleotides not matched to a gene: 12. The CDR3 totals 18 residues. Germline CDR1 MGHRA, CDR2 YSYEKL. The CDR3 DNA follows: TGCGCCAGCAGCCAGCCTTGGACCCCGGGACAGGTGAACACTGAAGCTTTCTTT. This encodes CASSQPWTPGQVNTEAFF.

This clone has only one observation. This sequence joins TRBV4-1 and TRBJ2-4; 9 bases match TRBD1. V was clipped by 4 bases and J by 5 bases; unmatched bases: 6. Germline CDR1 reads MGHRA; CDR2 reads YSYEKL. The CDR3 totals 15 residues. The CDR3 loop reads CASSPLWTGENIQYF. CDR3 bases: TGCGCCAGCAGCCCGCTATGGACAGGGGAAAACATTCAGTACTTC.

In this sample, this clone turned up a few times. The chain uses TRBV2 and TRBJ2-5; D is possibly TRBD2 (6 bases). Trimming took 4 bases from V and 4 from J, leaving 10 bases between them. This CDR3 region has 13 residues. Germline CDR1 SNHLY, CDR2 FYNNEI. The CDR3 region is CASSGERAETQYF. For the CDR3, the DNA is TGTGCCAGCAGTGGGGAGCGGGCAGAGACCCAGTACTTC.

This chain connects TRBV7-3 to TRBJ2-3, with 8 bases fitting TRBD1. Germline-derived CDR1 and CDR2 are SGHTA and FQGTGA. The ends lost 5 bases at V and 1 base at J; junction bases unmatched: 8. This CDR3 has 16 amino acids. The CDR3 is CASSTSTGVGTDTQYF. CDR3 sequence (DNA): TGTGCCAGCAGCACCTCGACAGGGGTGGGCACAGATACGCAGTATTTT.

The chain has TRBV7-3 and TRBJ1-6; TRBD1 matches 7 bases. V shed 1 base and J 7 bases; nucleotides not matched to a gene: 4. The germline V gene has CDR1 SGHTA and CDR2 FQGTGA. There are 15 residues in the CDR3. CDR3 residues: CASSLSSRGNSPLHF. The CDR3 DNA sequence: TGTGCCAGCAGCTTAAGTAGCAGGGGGAATTCACCCCTCCACTTT.

The chain joins TRBV9 to TRBJ2-1, with a weak D call TRBD1 (5 bases). Trimming pared 3 bases from V and 3 bases from J, leaving 13 bases between. The CDR3 is 15 amino acids. Germline CDR1 SGDLS, CDR2 YYNGEE. The CDR3 coding sequence is TGTGCCAGCAGCGGGGGCCTCGCCAACTACAATGAGCAGTTCTTC. The encoded protein is CASSGGLANYNEQFF.

This clone appeared a single time. The chain links TRBV2 to TRBJ1-4, with D possibly matching TRBD1 (6 bases). The CDR3 contains 12 residues. Looked up from germline, CDR1 is SNHLY and CDR2 is FYNNEI. The V gene lost 8 bases and the J gene lost 5 bases, with 9 bases spanning the gap. The CDR3 loop reads CASQGSNEKLFF. In DNA, the CDR3 is TGTGCCAGCCAGGGGTCAAATGAAAAACTGTTTTTT. Complete variable domain (other parts from reference TRBV2 and TRBJ1-4): EPEVTQTPSHQVTQMGQEVILRCVPISNHLYFYWYRQILGQKVEFLVSFYNNEISEKSEIFDDQFSVERPDGSNFTLKIRSTKLEDSAMYFCASQGSNEKLFFGSGTQLSVL.

In its sample, this clone was seen a few times. This chain links TRBV5-1 with TRBJ2-6, with a possible D match to TRBD2 (5 bases). This CDR3 has 18 residues. The V end was cut by 0 bases, the J end by 0 bases, with 13 bases between. Germline lookup yields CDR1 SGHRS and CDR2 YFSETQ. CDR3 in DNA: TGCGCCAGCAGCTTGGGCGGGTCTCTTAGCTCTGGGGCCAACGTCCTGACTTTC. Amino acids: CASSLGGSLSSGANVLTF.

The rearrangement links TRBV6-6 to TRBJ2-7; D not certain. V shed 0 bases and J shed 7 bases, with 7 bases lying between them. There are 12 residues in the CDR3. Germline V CDR1 and CDR2: MNHNY, SVGAGI (reference sequence). The CDR3 sequence is CASSYSSEEQYF. DNA of the CDR3: TGTGCCAGCAGTTACTCGTCAGAAGAGCAGTACTTC.

V is TRBV6-1 and J is TRBJ1-5; D is possibly TRBD1 (5 bases). CDR1 MNHNS and CDR2 SASEGT come from the germline V gene. V was pared by 2 bases and J by 7 bases, with 18 bases between. The CDR3 consists of 16 residues. Here the CDR3 DNA reads TGTGCCAGCAGTGAAAACGGAGGGGTAGGAGGGCAGCCCCAGCATTTT. This gives the protein CASSENGGVGGQPQHF.

J is TRBJ2-7 and V is TRBV5-1; D gene uncertain. V dropped 0 bases and J dropped 3 bases, with 7 bases sitting between them. Germline V CDR1 and CDR2: SGHRS, YFSETQ. The CDR3 extends over 13 amino acids. The CDR3 sequence: CASSLALSYEQYF. The CDR3 DNA is TGCGCCAGCAGCTTGGCCCTCAGCTACGAGCAGTACTTC. The entire variable domain, with the rest obtained from reference TRBV5-1 and TRBJ2-7, is as follows: KAGVTQTPRYLIKTRGQQVTLSCSPISGHRSVSWYQQTPGQGLQFLFEYFSETQRNKGNFPGRFSGRQFSNSRSEMNVSTLELGDSALYLCASSLALSYEQYFGPGTRLTVT.

The chain uses TRBV5-1 and TRBJ2-2; D is possibly TRBD1 (6 bases). The CDR3 consists of 17 residues. Trimming shortened V by 1 base and J by 3 bases, and 16 bases separated the two germline ends. Per germline, CDR1 SGHRS and CDR2 YFSETQ. CDR3 nucleotide sequence: TGCGCCAGCAGCTTGTACGTAGTGGGGGCTGACACCGGGGAGCTGTTTTTT. This gives the protein CASSLYVVGADTGELFF.

The gene calls are TRBV5-1 and TRBJ2-3, with a possible D match to TRBD2 (6 bases). The germline V gene encodes CDR1 SGHRS and CDR2 YFSETQ. This CDR3 has 13 amino acids. V lost 9 bases and J 5 bases, leaving 16 bases between the germline ends. CDR3 loop: CATKMGGEDTQYF. CDR3 DNA: TGCGCCACCAAAATGGGGGGAGAAGATACGCAGTATTTT.

The gene calls are TRBV18 and TRBJ1-6; 7 bases are a match to TRBD1. The germline V gene encodes CDR1 KGHSH and CDR2 LQKENI. This CDR3 contains 15 residues. Losses at the gene ends were 3 bases for V and 10 bases for J; bases not matched to a gene: 9. The CDR3 nucleotides are TGTGCCAGCTCACCTATTGACAGGGTTGACTCACCCCTCCACTTT. This gives the protein CASSPIDRVDSPLHF.

This chain joins TRBV11-3 and TRBJ2-3, with D perhaps matching TRBD1 (6 bases). Germline lookup yields CDR1 SGHNT and CDR2 YENEEA. The V and J ends lost 5 bases and 2 bases respectively, with 17 bases between them. CDR3 size: 16 residues. This chain's CDR3 is CASSQRTAKDTDTQYF. The DNA of the CDR3 is TGTGCCAGCAGCCAACGGACAGCCAAAGACACAGATACGCAGTATTTT.

The rearrangement joins TRBV28 to TRBJ2-5; 8 bases agree with TRBD2. The CDR3 is made up of 16 amino acids. The J segment lost 2 bases and the V segment lost 11 bases, leaving 16 bases of the junction unmatched. Germline lookup yields CDR1 MDHEN and CDR2 SYDVKM. The DNA of the CDR3 is TGTGCCGCGGCGTGGTCCTGGCGGGGGGTACAAGAGACCCAGTACTTC. Encoded protein: CAAAWSWRGVQETQYF.

This chain uses TRBV5-1 with TRBJ2-5; a weak D match, TRBD2 (6 bases). V was clipped by 7 bases and J by 4 bases, with 14 bases between them. The V gene's germline CDR1 is SGHRS and CDR2 YFSETQ. The CDR3 consists of 13 residues. The DNA for the CDR3 is TGCGCCAGCGGGGGGAGCGGTGGAGAGACCCAGTACTTC. Protein: CASGGSGGETQYF.

This clone was recorded a few times. This rearrangement joins TRBV6-5 to TRBJ1-2; the D is unclear. V was trimmed by 0 bases and J by 7 bases, leaving 6 bases between them. The V gene's germline CDR1 is MNHEY and CDR2 SVGAGI. There are 12 residues in the CDR3. The CDR3 nucleotides read TGTGCCAGCAGTTACTCGTCAGGTGGCTACACCTTC. Translating gives CASSYSSGGYTF.

V and J are TRBV11-1 and TRBJ2-7; 10 bases agree with TRBD1. Germline CDR1 is SGHAT and CDR2 is FQDESV (reference sequence). The CDR3 has 15 amino acids. The V and J ends lost 1 base and 4 bases, in that order; junction bases with no gene match: 4. The DNA for the CDR3 is TGTGCCAGCAGCTTAGGTGGACAGGGGGTATACGAGCAGTACTTC. It translates to CASSLGGQGVYEQYF.

This CDR3 reads CASSEGGYEQYF. The CDR3 DNA reads as TGCGCCAGCAGTGAGGGGGGGTACGAGCAGTACTTC. The V and J genes are TRBV10-1 and TRBJ2-7; D might be TRBD2 (6 bases). V was pared by 2 bases and J by 4 bases, with 6 bases between. The CDR3 sequence is 12 residues long. Looked up from germline, CDR1 is WNHNN and CDR2 is SYGVQD (reference sequence).

The rearrangement uses TRBV19 and TRBJ1-5, with D maybe TRBD1 (5 bases). Trimming removed 6 bases from V and 9 bases from J, with 18 bases in between. Germline V gives CDR1 LNHDA, CDR2 SQIVND (reference sequence). CDR3 size: 14 residues. CDR3 residues: CASSHFGGEWPQHF. For the CDR3, the DNA is TGTGCCAGTAGCCATTTCGGGGGGGAGTGGCCCCAGCATTTT.

Concerning this clone: This specimen includes other DNA sequences encoding the same CDR3. V and J are TRBV5-1 and TRBJ2-1; 7 bases are a match to TRBD2. After removal of 1 base from V and 0 bases from J, the junction contained 1 base not matched to a gene. CDR3 size: 15 residues. Germline lookup yields CDR1 SGHRS and CDR2 YFSETQ. The CDR3: CASSLTGGSYNEQFF. CDR3 nucleotide sequence: TGCGCCAGCAGCTTGACGGGGGGCTCCTACAATGAGCAGTTCTTC.